A single sample gave rise to the 12 T cell receptor beta chains below, sequenced in a study of T cell repertoires in cytomegalovirus infection. A single record per CDR3 protein comes from TCRdb applying MiXCR to the reads. The data show about 340,000 distinct CDR3 sequences, roughly 29% seen once. These TCRs are of unknown antigen specificity. The material sequenced was cultured PBMCs, taken from culture after CMV antigen stimulation. The source of these receptors is a human donor in good health (CMV status not recorded). Some clones in this sample may be carry-over from other donors' samples.

This clonotype was recorded at least ten times. V and J are TRBV7-2 and TRBJ2-7; tentatively, D is TRBD1 (5 bases). CDR1 is SGHTA, CDR2 FQGNSA, per germline. The CDR3 has 15 residues. V was clipped by 1 base and J by 0 bases, with 10 bases between them. CDR3 nucleotides: TGTGCCAGCAGCTTAGAGGGGCTCCACTCCTACGAGCAGTACTTC. Protein product: CASSLEGLHSYEQYF.

This clonotype was detected a few times. The V gene is TRBV4-1, the J gene TRBJ2-7; possibly TRBD1 for D (8 bases). The germline gives CDR1 MGHRA, CDR2 YSYEKL. The CDR3 runs 13 residues. The V and J ends lost 3 bases and 6 bases respectively, with 12 bases between them. The CDR3 DNA sequence: TGCGCCAGCAGCCAGGACAGGGAGGGCGAGCAGTACTTC. Amino acid sequence: CASSQDREGEQYF.

The chain uses TRBV4-1 and TRBJ2-2, with 7 nucleotides matching TRBD1. Germline V gene lookup returns CDR1 MGHRA and CDR2 YSYEKL. The CDR3 runs to 15 residues. V lost 4 bases and J lost 5; bases outside the gene matches: 7. Here the CDR3 reads CASSLGQELTGELFF. In DNA, the CDR3 is TGCGCCAGCAGCCTTGGACAGGAGTTAACCGGGGAGCTGTTTTTT.

This chain connects TRBV12-5 to TRBJ2-1, with a tentative D call TRBD1 (6 bases). V lost 2 bases and J lost 5, with 13 bases in between. The CDR3 is made up of 15 amino acids. CDR1 and CDR2 from the germline V gene are LGHNT and FRNRAP. In DNA, the CDR3 is TGTGCTAGTGGTTTGAGAGGGGGAGTTGACAATGAGCAGTTCTTC. Protein: CASGLRGGVDNEQFF.

The V gene is TRBV9, the J gene TRBJ2-2; D unresolved. Germline assignment: CDR1 SGDLS and CDR2 YYNGEE. The CDR3 is 14 amino acids. Trimming took off 0 bases at V and 5 bases at J, with 8 bases between the two ends. The CDR3 is CASSVVSRTGELFF. DNA for the CDR3: TGTGCCAGCAGCGTAGTATCGAGGACCGGGGAGCTGTTTTTT. The full variable domain, rest sourced from reference TRBV9 and TRBJ2-2, is DSGVTQTPKHLITATGQRVTLRCSPRSGDLSVYWYQQSLDQGLQFLIQYYNGEERAKGNILERFSAQQFPDLHSELNLSSLELGDSALYFCASSVVSRTGELFFGEGSRLTVL.

J is TRBJ2-7 and V is TRBV5-4, with 8 bases aligning to TRBD2. This CDR3 region has 12 residues. The germline gives CDR1 SGHNT, CDR2 YYREEE (reference sequence). V trimming: 4 bases; J trimming: 5 bases; junction bases outside the gene matches: 2. The CDR3 DNA sequence: TGTGCCAGCAGCCTGGGACTAGACGAGCAGTACTTC. Residues: CASSLGLDEQYF.

The CDR3 bases are TGTGCCAGCAGTGTTATTCGGCTAGCGGGAGATGATACGCAGTATTTT. It codes for CASSVIRLAGDDTQYF. The genes are TRBV2 and TRBJ2-3, with TRBD2 matching 10 bases. The CDR3 totals 16 residues. The germline gives CDR1 SNHLY, CDR2 FYNNEI. The ends lost 4 bases at V and 6 bases at J; junction bases unmatched: 10.

V usage is TRBV6-1 and J usage is TRBJ2-5, with 9 bases matching TRBD1. Germline-derived CDR1 and CDR2 are MNHNS and SASEGT. The CDR3 covers 14 residues. The V segment lost 5 bases and the J segment 5 bases; nucleotides outside the gene matches: 6. CDR3 in DNA: TGTGCCAGCAGTCGCAACAGGGGGCAGGAGACCCAGTACTTC. This sequence encodes CASSRNRGQETQYF.

The chain couples TRBV19 to TRBJ1-4, with a weak D call TRBD1 (5 bases). V shed 6 bases and J shed 5 bases, with 19 bases lying between them. The CDR3 has 16 amino acids. Looked up from germline, CDR1 is LNHDA and CDR2 is SQIVND (reference sequence). Written as DNA, the CDR3 is TGTGCCAGTAGACAGACTTTGAGACAGTTGAATGAAAAACTGTTTTTT. It encodes CASRQTLRQLNEKLFF.

This clonotype was seen just once. V is TRBV11-2 and J is TRBJ2-2, with 12 bases identical to TRBD1. The CDR3 runs to 18 residues. Germline V lookup: CDR1 SGHAT, CDR2 FQNNGV. V trimming: 2 bases; J trimming: 6 bases; junction bases outside the gene matches: 10. CDR3 in amino acids: CASSLRDPGQGAAGELFF. The CDR3 bases are TGTGCCAGCAGCTTAAGGGACCCGGGACAGGGGGCCGCCGGGGAGCTGTTTTTT. Variable domain in full (rest from reference TRBV11-2 and TRBJ2-2): EAGVAQSPRYKIIEKRQSVAFWCNPISGHATLYWYQQILGQGPKLLIQFQNNGVVDDSQLPKDRFSAERLKGVDSTLKIQPAKLEDSAVYLCASSLRDPGQGAAGELFFGEGSRLTVL.

V usage is TRBV7-9 and J usage is TRBJ2-7; the D is unclear. The germline V and J ends were trimmed by 5 bases and 7 bases, with 12 bases remaining between them. Germline V gene sequence: CDR1 SEHNR, CDR2 FQNEAQ (reference sequence). There are 12 residues in the CDR3. CDR3 amino acids: CASSGRTLEQYF. The CDR3 nucleotides are TGTGCCAGCAGCGGGCGCACGTTGGAGCAGTACTTC.

In this sample, this clonotype turned up a few times. The genes are TRBV7-6 and TRBJ2-2; possibly TRBD1 or TRBD2 for D (6 bases each). V was pared by 7 bases and J by 0 bases, with 9 bases between. The CDR3 extends over 14 amino acids. Germline loops: CDR1 SGHVS, CDR2 FNYEAQ. CDR3 nucleotide sequence: TGTGCCAGCAATAGGGGGGCGAACACCGGGGAGCTGTTTTTT. Its protein product is CASNRGANTGELFF. Full variable domain (remainder filled in from reference TRBV7-6 and TRBJ2-2): GAGVSQSPRYKVTKRGQDVALRCDPISGHVSLYWYRQALGQGPEFLTYFNYEAQQDKSGLPNDRFSAERPEGSISTLTIQRTEQRDSAMYRCASNRGANTGELFFGEGSRLTVL.